These T cell receptor beta chains were read from a single sample in a study of blood T cell repertoires in COVID-19. Profiling relied on immunoSEQ multiplex PCR, and the TCRdb table lists in-frame clones only, not all of them. Of 98,000 or so clones in the sample, roughly nine tenths are singletons; the top ten hold roughly 6%. The sample taken for sequencing was peripheral blood. These receptors originate from a human donor in a cohort sampled during active COVID-19. CDR3s include the opening cysteine and the closing phenylalanine or tryptophan. A D gene is named only where the DNA matches it firmly. Only part of the rows carry a size: once, few, many, or a class if the clone is expanded.

CDR3nt	CDR3aa	v_gene	j_gene	abundance	d_gene
TGTGCCAGCAGTTTAGAGTGGGACAGCTCCTATAATTCACCCCTCCACTTT	CASSLEWDSSYNSPLHF	TRBV28	TRBJ1-6	.	TRBD1
TGCGCCAGCAGCCATGTGGGGACACTGAACACTGAAGCTTTCTTT	CASSHVGTLNTEAFF	TRBV4-3	TRBJ1-1	once	.
TGTGCCAGCAGCAGAGCGGGGGGGCCGGAGACCCAGTACTTC	CASSRAGGPETQYF	TRBV11-1	TRBJ2-5	.	TRBD2
TGTGCCTGGAGTAGGGAGCGGACTAGCGGGAGTTCCTCCGAGCAGTACTTC	CAWSRERTSGSSSEQYF	TRBV30	TRBJ2-7	.	TRBD2
TGTGCCAGCAGTGCCGAAGCAGCGTTTGGGCAGCCCCAGCATTTT	CASSAEAAFGQPQHF	TRBV28	TRBJ1-5	once	.
TGTGCCAGCAGCTCGGGACAGGATTCGGTCGAGCAGTACTTC	CASSSGQDSVEQYF	TRBV5-5	TRBJ2-7	.	TRBD1
TGTGCCAGCAGCCAAGGAGTGGATGAGCAGTTCTTC	CASSQGVDEQFF	TRBV4-2	TRBJ2-1	.	.
TGTGCCACCAGTGGCCCAAGACAGGGGGCCCTAATCCAAGAGACCCAGTACTTC	CATSGPRQGALIQETQYF	TRBV24-1	TRBJ2-5	.	TRBD1
TGCAGCGTGGGGGCGGGCGGGGCCAACGTCCTGACTTTC	CSVGAGGANVLTF	TRBV29-1	TRBJ2-6	once	.
TGTGCCAGCAGCTTAATGGGACAGGGGCTAGACTATGGCTACACCTTC	CASSLMGQGLDYGYTF	TRBV7-2	TRBJ1-2	.	TRBD1
TGTGCCAGCAGGGGCGGACTAGCGGGGAGCTCCTACGAGCAGTACTTC	CASRGGLAGSSYEQYF	TRBV28	TRBJ2-7	.	TRBD2
TGTGCCAGCAAACCCGGGGGGGCCGTCGATGAGCAGTTCTTC	CASKPGGAVDEQFF	TRBV9	TRBJ2-1	.	TRBD2
TGTGCCAGCAGTTACTCAAGTAGCGGGAGGGCCCTTAACACCGGGGAGCTGTTTTTT	CASSYSSSGRALNTGELFF	TRBV6-2/TRBV6-3	TRBJ2-2	few	TRBD2
TGTGCCAGCAGTTACTCGATATCGGCGGAGAAGCTGTTCTTC	CASSYSISAEKLFF	TRBV6-2/TRBV6-3	TRBJ2-1	.	.
TGTGCCAGCAGTTACCAGGGAAACACTGAAGCTTTCTTT	CASSYQGNTEAFF	TRBV6-2/TRBV6-3	TRBJ1-1	.	.
TGTGCCAGCAGCGTCCAGGGGGCGTCAAACTATGGCTACACCTTC	CASSVQGASNYGYTF	TRBV9	TRBJ1-2	.	TRBD1
TGTGCCAGCAGCTTGGAGGTAGGCCAAGCGTTTCGCACAGATACGCAGTATTTT	CASSLEVGQAFRTDTQYF	TRBV5-6	TRBJ2-3	.	.
TGTGCCAGCTCAGACCTAGACACCGGGGAGCTGTTTTTT	CASSDLDTGELFF	TRBV18	TRBJ2-2	.	.
TGTGCCAGTAGTATAGGCCTCCTAGAAGCTTTCTTT	CASSIGLLEAFF	TRBV19	TRBJ1-1	.	.
TGTGCCAGCTCTCAAAGCGCGGACACTGAAGCTTTCTTT	CASSQSADTEAFF	TRBV18	TRBJ1-1	.	.
TGTGCCAGCAGCGCCCTGGGCAGCTCCTACGAGCAGTACTTC	CASSALGSSYEQYF	TRBV9	TRBJ2-7	.	.
TGCGCCAGCAGCCAAGGGGGCGGGGGGGCGGATACGCAGTATTTT	CASSQGGGGADTQYF	TRBV4-3	TRBJ2-3	.	TRBD2
TGCGCCAGCAGCCAGAACAGACAGGCACCACCCTACGAGCAGTACTTC	CASSQNRQAPPYEQYF	TRBV4-1	TRBJ2-7	.	.